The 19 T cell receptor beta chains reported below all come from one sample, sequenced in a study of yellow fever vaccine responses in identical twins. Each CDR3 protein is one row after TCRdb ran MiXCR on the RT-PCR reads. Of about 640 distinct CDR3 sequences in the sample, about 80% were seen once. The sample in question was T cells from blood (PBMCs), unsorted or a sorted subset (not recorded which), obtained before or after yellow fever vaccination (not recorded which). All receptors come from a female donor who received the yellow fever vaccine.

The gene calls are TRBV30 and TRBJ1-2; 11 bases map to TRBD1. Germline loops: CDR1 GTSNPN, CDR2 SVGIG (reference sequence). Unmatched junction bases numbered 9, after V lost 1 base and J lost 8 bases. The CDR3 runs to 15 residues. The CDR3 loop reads CAWSGEDRGLKGYTF. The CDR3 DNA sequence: TGTGCCTGGAGTGGAGAGGACAGGGGGCTGAAAGGCTACACCTTC.

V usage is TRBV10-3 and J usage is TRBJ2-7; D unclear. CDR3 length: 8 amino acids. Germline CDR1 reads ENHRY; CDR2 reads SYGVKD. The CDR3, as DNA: TGTGCCATCAACCGGCCTCCCGTC. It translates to CAINRPPV.

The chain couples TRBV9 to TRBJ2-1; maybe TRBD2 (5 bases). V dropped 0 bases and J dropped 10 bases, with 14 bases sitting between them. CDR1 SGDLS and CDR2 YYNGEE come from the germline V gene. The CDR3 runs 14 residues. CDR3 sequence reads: CASSVGPSGTEQFF. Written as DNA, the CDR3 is TGTGCCAGCAGCGTAGGCCCCAGCGGCACAGAGCAGTTCTTC.

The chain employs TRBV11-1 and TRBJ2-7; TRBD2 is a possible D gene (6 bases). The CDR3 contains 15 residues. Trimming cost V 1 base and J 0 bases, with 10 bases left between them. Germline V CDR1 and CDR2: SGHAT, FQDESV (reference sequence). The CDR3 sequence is CASSLEGRSSYEQYF. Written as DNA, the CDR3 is TGTGCCAGCAGCTTAGAAGGGAGGAGCTCCTACGAGCAGTACTTC. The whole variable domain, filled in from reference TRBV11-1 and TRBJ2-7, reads EAEVAQSPRYKITEKSQAVAFWCDPISGHATLYWYRQILGQGPELLVQFQDESVVDDSQLPKDRFSAERLKGVDSTLKIQPAELGDSAMYLCASSLEGRSSYEQYFGPGTRLTVT.

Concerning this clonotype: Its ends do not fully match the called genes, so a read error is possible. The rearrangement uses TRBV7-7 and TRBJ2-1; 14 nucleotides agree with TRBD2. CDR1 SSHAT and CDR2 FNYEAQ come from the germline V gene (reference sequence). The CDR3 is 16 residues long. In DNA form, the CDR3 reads TGTGCTAGCAGCTCGACTAGCGGGGGGGCCTTGCATGAGCAGTTCTTC. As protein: CASSSTSGGALHEQFF.

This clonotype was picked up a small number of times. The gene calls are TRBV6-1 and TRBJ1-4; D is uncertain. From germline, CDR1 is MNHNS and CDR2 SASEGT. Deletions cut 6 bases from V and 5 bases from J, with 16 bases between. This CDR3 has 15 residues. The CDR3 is CASSQSGFGNEKLFF. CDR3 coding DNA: TGTGCCAGCAGCCAGTCCGGTTTCGGAAATGAAAAACTGTTTTTT.

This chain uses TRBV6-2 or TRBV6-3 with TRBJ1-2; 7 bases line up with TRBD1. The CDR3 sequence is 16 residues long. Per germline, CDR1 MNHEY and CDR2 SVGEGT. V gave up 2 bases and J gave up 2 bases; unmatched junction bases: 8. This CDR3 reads CASSYRRQGVNYGYTF. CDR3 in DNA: TGTGCCAGCAGTTACAGGAGGCAGGGGGTGAACTATGGCTACACCTTC.

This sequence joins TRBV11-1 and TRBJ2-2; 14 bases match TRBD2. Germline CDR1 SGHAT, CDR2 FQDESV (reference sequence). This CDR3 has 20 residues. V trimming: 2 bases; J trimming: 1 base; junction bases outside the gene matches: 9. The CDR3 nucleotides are TGTGCCAGCAGCTTAACCCCGTCCGGACTAGCGGGGGGGAACACCGGGGAGCTGTTTTTT. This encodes CASSLTPSGLAGGNTGELFF.

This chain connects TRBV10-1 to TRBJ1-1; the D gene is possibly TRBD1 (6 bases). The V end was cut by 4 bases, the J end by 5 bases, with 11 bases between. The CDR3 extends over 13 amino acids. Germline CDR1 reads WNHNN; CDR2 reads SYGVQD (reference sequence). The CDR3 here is CASSAGARTEAFF. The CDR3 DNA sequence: TGCGCCAGCAGTGCGGGGGCGAGGACTGAAGCTTTCTTT.

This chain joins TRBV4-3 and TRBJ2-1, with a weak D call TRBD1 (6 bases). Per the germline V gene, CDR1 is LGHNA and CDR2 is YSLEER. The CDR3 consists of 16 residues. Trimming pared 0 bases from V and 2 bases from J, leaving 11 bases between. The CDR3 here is CASSQDLGDTYNEQFF. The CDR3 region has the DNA TGCGCCAGCAGCCAAGATCTTGGGGACACCTACAATGAGCAGTTCTTC.

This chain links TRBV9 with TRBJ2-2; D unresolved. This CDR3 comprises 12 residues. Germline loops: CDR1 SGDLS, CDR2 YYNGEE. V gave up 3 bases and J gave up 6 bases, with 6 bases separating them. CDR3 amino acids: CASSGYPGELFF. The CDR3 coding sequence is TGTGCCAGCAGCGGGTACCCCGGGGAGCTGTTTTTT. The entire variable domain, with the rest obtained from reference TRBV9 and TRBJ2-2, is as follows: DSGVTQTPKHLITATGQRVTLRCSPRSGDLSVYWYQQSLDQGLQFLIQYYNGEERAKGNILERFSAQQFPDLHSELNLSSLELGDSALYFCASSGYPGELFFGEGSRLTVL.

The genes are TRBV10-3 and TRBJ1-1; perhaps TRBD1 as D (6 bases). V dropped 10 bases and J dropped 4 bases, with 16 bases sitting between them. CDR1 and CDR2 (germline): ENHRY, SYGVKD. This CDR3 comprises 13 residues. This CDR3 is CATRSFRGTEAFF. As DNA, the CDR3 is TGTGCCACCCGGTCCTTCAGGGGCACTGAAGCTTTCTTT.

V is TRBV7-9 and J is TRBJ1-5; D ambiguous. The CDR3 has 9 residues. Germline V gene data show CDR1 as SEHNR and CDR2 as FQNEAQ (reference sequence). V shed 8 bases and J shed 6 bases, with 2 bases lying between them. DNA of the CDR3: TGTGCCAGCGGTCAGCCCCAGCATTTT. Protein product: CASGQPQHF.

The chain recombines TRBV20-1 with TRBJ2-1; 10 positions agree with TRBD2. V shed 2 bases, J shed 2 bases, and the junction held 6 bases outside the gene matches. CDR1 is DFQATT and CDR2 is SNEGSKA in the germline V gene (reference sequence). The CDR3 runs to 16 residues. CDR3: CSARKAGGKTYNEQFF. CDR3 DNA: TGCAGTGCTAGAAAAGCGGGGGGGAAAACCTACAATGAGCAGTTCTTC.

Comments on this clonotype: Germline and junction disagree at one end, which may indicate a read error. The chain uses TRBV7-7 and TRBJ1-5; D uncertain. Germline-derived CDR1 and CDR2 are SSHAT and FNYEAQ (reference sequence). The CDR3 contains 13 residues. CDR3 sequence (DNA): TGTGCTAGCAGCCCGGGTGTCAATCAGCCCCAGCATTTT. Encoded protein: CASSPGVNQPQHF.

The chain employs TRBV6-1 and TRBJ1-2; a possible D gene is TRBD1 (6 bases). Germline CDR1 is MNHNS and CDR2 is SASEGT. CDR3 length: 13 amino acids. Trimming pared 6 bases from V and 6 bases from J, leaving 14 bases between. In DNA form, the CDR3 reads TGTGCCAGCAGCTGGGACATCTCCAATGGCTACACCTTC. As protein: CASSWDISNGYTF.

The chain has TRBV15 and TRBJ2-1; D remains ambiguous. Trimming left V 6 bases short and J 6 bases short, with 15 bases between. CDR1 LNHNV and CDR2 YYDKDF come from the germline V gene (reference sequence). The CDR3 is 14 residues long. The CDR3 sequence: CATRRPLGSNEQFF. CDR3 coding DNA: TGTGCCACCAGGCGCCCCCTGGGGTCCAATGAGCAGTTCTTC.

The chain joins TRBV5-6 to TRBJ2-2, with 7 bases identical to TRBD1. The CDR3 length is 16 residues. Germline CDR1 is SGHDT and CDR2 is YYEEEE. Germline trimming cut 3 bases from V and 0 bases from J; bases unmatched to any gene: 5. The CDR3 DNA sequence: TGTGCCAGCAGCTCGCCCGGGACAGCGAACACCGGGGAGCTGTTTTTT. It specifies CASSSPGTANTGELFF.

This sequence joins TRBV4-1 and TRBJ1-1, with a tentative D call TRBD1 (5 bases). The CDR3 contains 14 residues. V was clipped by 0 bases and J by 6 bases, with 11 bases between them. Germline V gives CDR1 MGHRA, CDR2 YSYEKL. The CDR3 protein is CASSQEWGRAEAFF. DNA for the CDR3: TGCGCCAGCAGCCAAGAGTGGGGGAGGGCTGAAGCTTTCTTT.